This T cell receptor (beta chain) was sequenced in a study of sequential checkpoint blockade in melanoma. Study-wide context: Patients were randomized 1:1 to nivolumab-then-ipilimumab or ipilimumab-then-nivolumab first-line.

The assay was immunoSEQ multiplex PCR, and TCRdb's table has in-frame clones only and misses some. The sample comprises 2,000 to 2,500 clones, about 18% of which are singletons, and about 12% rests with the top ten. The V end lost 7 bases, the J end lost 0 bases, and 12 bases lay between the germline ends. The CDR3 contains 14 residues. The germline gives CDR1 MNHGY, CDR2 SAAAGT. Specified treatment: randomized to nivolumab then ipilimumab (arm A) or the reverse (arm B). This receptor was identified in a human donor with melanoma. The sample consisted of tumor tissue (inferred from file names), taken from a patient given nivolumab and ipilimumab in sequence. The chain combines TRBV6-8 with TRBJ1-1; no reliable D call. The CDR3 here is CASTTWRVNTEAFF. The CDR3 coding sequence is TGTGCCAGCACCACGTGGAGAGTGAACACTGAAGCTTTCTTT.